The clone carrying this T cell receptor beta chain was seen a few times. TCRdb passed the 5' RACE reads through MiXCR, listing each CDR3 protein once. The sample shows about 140,000 distinct CDR3 sequences, 6% to 6.5% of them seen only once. Germline V lookup: CDR1 SQVTM, CDR2 ANQGSEA. Trimming stripped 1 base from V and 5 bases from J, with 8 bases between. CDR3 length: 12 residues. The sample belongs to a study of T-cell memory formation after mild COVID-19. The sample comprised PBMCs or a T cell subset sorted from them (not recorded which). The sequence derives from an adult woman who had mild COVID-19 (a few samples of this study predate the infection). Cell type and time point are not known. V and J are TRBV29-1 and TRBJ1-1; D is perhaps TRBD1 (5 bases). The chain's CDR3 is CSVEVAGTEAFF. The DNA for the CDR3 is TGCAGCGTTGAAGTAGCAGGGACTGAAGCTTTCTTT.